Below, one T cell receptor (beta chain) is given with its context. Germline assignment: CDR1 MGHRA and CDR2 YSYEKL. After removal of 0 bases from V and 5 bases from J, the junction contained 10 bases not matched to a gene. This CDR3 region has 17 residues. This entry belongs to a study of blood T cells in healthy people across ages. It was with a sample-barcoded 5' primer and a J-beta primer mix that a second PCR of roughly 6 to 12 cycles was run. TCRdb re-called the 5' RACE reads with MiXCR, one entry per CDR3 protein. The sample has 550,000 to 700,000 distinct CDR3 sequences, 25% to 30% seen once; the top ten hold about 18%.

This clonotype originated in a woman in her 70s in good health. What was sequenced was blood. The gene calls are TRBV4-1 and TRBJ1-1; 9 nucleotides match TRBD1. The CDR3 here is CASSQDVAQGARTEAFF. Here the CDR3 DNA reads TGCGCCAGCAGCCAAGATGTGGCACAGGGGGCTCGAACTGAAGCTTTCTTT.